This T cell receptor beta chain was retrieved from a study of blood T cell repertoires in COVID-19. Study information: The United States, Italy and Spain provided the acute and convalescent COVID-19 samples.

Methods used by the authors: Amplification with reference gene primers provided the estimates of nucleated cell counts. Generated by immunoSEQ multiplex PCR, the TCRdb table keeps only in-frame clones and is missing some. D and trimming come from the DNA, and the V and J calls and clone size come from that table. The data hold under 200,000 clones, with 79% observed a single time. The CDR3 is made up of 18 amino acids. The origin of this receptor is a man aged 55 to 70 with active or convalescent COVID-19. The sample was peripheral blood. This chain connects TRBV21-1 to TRBJ2-1; the table assigns TRBD1, which was not confirmed against the DNA. TRBV21-1 corresponds to a pseudogene. The CDR3 here is CASSPPYRDTRSYNEQFF. DNA for the CDR3: TGTGCCAGCAGCCCTCCCTACCGGGACACCCGCTCCTACAATGAGCAGTTCTTC.